The clone carrying this T cell receptor beta chain is medium-sized in the sample. Its antigen is currently unknown. The data originate from a study of tumor-infiltrating lymphocytes in localized non-small cell lung cancer. Study at large: Resected tumor was paired with non-adjacent uninvolved lung from the same patient. The study's findings and limits: Not all patients were TCR sequenced, owing to tissue quantity.

V trimming: 5 bases; J trimming: 0 bases; junction bases outside the gene matches: 6. CDR3 length equals 16 residues. Germline V gene data show CDR1 as SGHAT and CDR2 as FQNNGV. TCRdb's table, derived via immunoSEQ multiplex PCR, lists solely in-frame clones and lacks some. Counted here are 21,000 or so clones, 60% to 80% occurring once; the ten biggest clones make up more than 3%. The specimen sequenced was lung tumor tissue. This chain uses TRBV11-2 with TRBJ2-3, with 9 bases matching TRBD2. The receptor was derived from a human donor with non-small cell lung cancer. CDR3 sequence: CASSPRAGGSTDTQYF. The CDR3 bases are TGTGCCAGCAGCCCCCGGGCGGGAGGGAGCACAGATACGCAGTATTTT.